This TCR beta chain is from a study of blood T cells in healthy people across ages. Study-level background: Template switching picked up about one barcoded beta molecule for each two T cells. Study-wide results and limits: PBMCs went unsorted, and a conclusive naive versus antigen-experienced comparison was therefore prevented. Expanded clonotype changes were possibly confounded by unknown donor CMV status. TCR beta diversity, measured per million T cells, fell in a roughly linear way with age.

With a J-beta primer mix and a sample-barcoded 5' primer, a second PCR ran 7 to 11 cycles. TCRdb re-derived calls from the 5' RACE reads in MiXCR, one entry per CDR3 protein. The profile shows around 1.5 million distinct CDR3 sequences, roughly 40% of them singletons. Points on this clonotype: Its antigen is unidentified.

Sequencing was performed on blood. The clonotype was recovered from a woman aged 18-29 years in good health.

The CDR3, as DNA: TGCGCCAGCAGATTACTTAGCGGGGGACCCTACGAGCAGTACTTC. Translated: CASRLLSGGPYEQYF. J is TRBJ2-7 and V is TRBV5-1, with TRBD2 matching over 9 bases. The germline gives CDR1 SGHRS, CDR2 YFSETQ. The CDR3 has 15 residues. Trimming removed 5 bases from V and 2 bases from J; junction bases left unmatched: 8.